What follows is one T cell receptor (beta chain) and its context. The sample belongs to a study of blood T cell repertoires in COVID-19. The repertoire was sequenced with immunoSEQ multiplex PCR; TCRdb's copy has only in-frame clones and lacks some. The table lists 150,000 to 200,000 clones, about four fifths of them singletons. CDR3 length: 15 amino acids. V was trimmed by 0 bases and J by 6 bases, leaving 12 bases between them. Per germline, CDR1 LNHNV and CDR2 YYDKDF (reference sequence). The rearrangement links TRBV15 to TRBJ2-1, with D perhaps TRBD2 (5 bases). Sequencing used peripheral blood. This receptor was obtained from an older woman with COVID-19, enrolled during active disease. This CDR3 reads CATSRERLAGNEQFF. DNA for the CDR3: TGTGCCACCAGCAGAGAAAGGCTAGCCGGCAATGAGCAGTTCTTC.